These 3 T cell receptor beta chains were all obtained from the same sample, sequenced in a study of Ad26.COV2.S vaccination and SARS-CoV-2 variants. Treatment here: 15 to 20 received Ad26.COV2.S at low or high dose, single or two shots; roughly five received placebo; per-sample allocation not given. Samples came from day 63 after the first vaccine or placebo injection. Assay: immunoSEQ multiplex PCR; the TCRdb copy retains only in-frame clones and omits some. Of roughly 700,000 clones detected, roughly 90% appear once; the ten largest clones hold about 1.5%. The sample consisted of peripheral blood, taken in a trial of Ad26.COV2.S vaccine versus placebo. These TCRs come from a person aged 18-60 years who received the Ad26.COV2.S COVID-19 vaccine or a placebo.

This clone is a singleton in its sample. This chain uses TRBV3-1 (or the pseudogene TRBV3-2) with TRBJ1-2; 7 bases line up with TRBD1. V dropped 1 base and J dropped 6; count of bases not matched to a gene: 8. Germline-derived CDR1 and CDR2 are LGHDT and YNNKEL (reference sequence). This CDR3 is 15 amino acids long. The CDR3 spells CASSQVSTGVNGYTF. CDR3 coding DNA: TGTGCCAGCAGCCAAGTTTCCACAGGGGTAAATGGCTACACCTTC.

This clone has more than one count but fewer than ten. This rearrangement joins TRBV5-5 to TRBJ1-6; weak D call: TRBD1 (5 bases). CDR1 is SGHKS and CDR2 is YYEKEE in the germline V gene (reference sequence). Trimming took 6 bases from V and 5 from J, leaving 15 bases between them. The CDR3 covers 15 residues. This chain's CDR3 is CASTRDSLNNSPLHF. The CDR3 DNA reads TGTGCCAGCACCAGAGACAGTCTTAATAATTCACCCCTCCACTTT. Full variable domain (rest looked up from reference TRBV5-5 and TRBJ1-6): DAGVTQSPTHLIKTRGQQVTLRCSPISGHKSVSWYQQVLGQGPQFIFQYYEKEERGRGNFPDRFSARQFPNYSSELNVNALLLGDSALYLCASTRDSLNNSPLHFGNGTRLTVT.

This chain uses TRBV5-8 with TRBJ1-3; D unresolved. CDR3 length: 15 amino acids. V gave up 0 bases and J gave up 3 bases, with 10 bases separating them. Germline V gene lookup returns CDR1 SGHTS and CDR2 YDEGEE. CDR3 protein: CASSLDRAFGNTIYF. The CDR3 bases are TGTGCCAGCAGCTTGGACAGAGCATTTGGAAACACCATATATTTT. Looking up the rest from reference TRBV5-8 and TRBJ1-3 gives the full variable domain: EAGVTQSPTHLIKTRGQQATLRCSPISGHTSVYWYQQALGLGLQFLLWYDEGEERNRGNFPPRFSGRQFPNYSSELNVNALELEDSALYLCASSLDRAFGNTIYFGEGSWLTVV.